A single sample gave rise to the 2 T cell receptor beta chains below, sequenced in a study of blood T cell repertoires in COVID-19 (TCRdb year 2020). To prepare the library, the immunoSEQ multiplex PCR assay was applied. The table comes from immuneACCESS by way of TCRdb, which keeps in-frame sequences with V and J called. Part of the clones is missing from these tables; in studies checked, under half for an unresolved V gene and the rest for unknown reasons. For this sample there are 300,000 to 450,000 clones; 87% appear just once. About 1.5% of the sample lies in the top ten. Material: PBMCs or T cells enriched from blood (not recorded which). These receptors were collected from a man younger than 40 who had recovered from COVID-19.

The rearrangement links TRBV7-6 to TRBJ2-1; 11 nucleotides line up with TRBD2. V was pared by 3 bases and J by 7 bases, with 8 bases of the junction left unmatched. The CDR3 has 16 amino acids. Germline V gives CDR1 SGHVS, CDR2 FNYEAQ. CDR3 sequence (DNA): TGTGCCAGCAGCTTGTTTACGTCTAGCGGGGGGAATGAGCAGTTCTTC. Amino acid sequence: CASSLFTSSGGNEQFF. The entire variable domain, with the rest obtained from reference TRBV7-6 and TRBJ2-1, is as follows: GAGVSQSPRYKVTKRGQDVALRCDPISGHVSLYWYRQALGQGPEFLTYFNYEAQQDKSGLPNDRFSAERPEGSISTLTIQRTEQRDSAMYRCASSLFTSSGGNEQFFGPGTRLTVL.

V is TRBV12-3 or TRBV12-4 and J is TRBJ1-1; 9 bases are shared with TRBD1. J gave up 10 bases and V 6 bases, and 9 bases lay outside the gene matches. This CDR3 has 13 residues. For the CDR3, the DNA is TGTGCCAGCAGCCCGTCCGGGACAGGGCGAGCTTTCTTT. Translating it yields CASSPSGTGRAFF.